Each of the 21 T cell receptor beta chains below was sequenced from the same sample in a study of T cells in Graves' hyperthyroidism and ophthalmopathy. TCR beta CDR3 regions were amplified from RNA transcripts. The HTBI primer set was used in a first-round RT-PCR of the TCR CDR3. Each CDR3 protein is one row after TCRdb ran MiXCR on the multiplex PCR reads. The table shows more than 600,000 distinct CDR3 sequences, with about a sixth occurring only once. Sequencing was carried out using blood. Receptor source: a man between 18 and 29 years old with Graves' hyperthyroidism.

CDR3 DNA: TGTGCCAGCAGTGAAGTGGCGTCTCCACCCCTCCACTTT. As protein: CASSEVASPPLHF. The chain carries TRBV6-1 and TRBJ1-6; D is undetermined. V was trimmed by 1 base and J by 11 bases, leaving 9 bases between them. Germline V gene lookup returns CDR1 MNHNS and CDR2 SASEGT. This CDR3 contains 13 residues.

The chain combines TRBV5-5 with TRBJ2-1; D assignment may be TRBD1 or TRBD2 (5 bases each). V gave up 0 bases and J gave up 3 bases, with 13 bases separating them. The V gene's germline CDR1 is SGHKS and CDR2 YYEKEE (reference sequence). This CDR3 comprises 16 residues. Here the CDR3 reads CASSLEYRTRYNEQFF. In DNA form, the CDR3 reads TGTGCCAGCAGCTTGGAGTACAGGACTCGCTACAATGAGCAGTTCTTC.

This clonotype was counted many times. V usage is TRBV20-1 and J usage is TRBJ2-5; D perhaps matches TRBD1 (6 bases). Trimming cost V 5 bases and J 4 bases, with 17 bases left between them. Germline values: CDR1 DFQATT, CDR2 SNEGSKA (reference sequence). This CDR3 has 14 amino acids. The CDR3 DNA reads as TGCAGTGCTTCCTGGCAGGGGCATCCAGAGACCCAGTACTTC. Protein sequence: CSASWQGHPETQYF.

This sequence joins TRBV10-3 and TRBJ2-1; 12 bases agree with TRBD2. Germline assignment: CDR1 ENHRY and CDR2 SYGVKD. The CDR3 contains 17 residues. Trimming removed 0 bases from V and 4 bases from J; junction bases left unmatched: 4. Here the CDR3 reads CAISESYGTSGYNEQFF. The CDR3 DNA reads TGTGCCATCAGTGAGTCCTACGGGACTAGCGGGTACAATGAGCAGTTCTTC.

With regard to this clonotype: At one end the junction does not follow the germline gene, possibly because of a read error. This rearrangement joins TRBV28 to TRBJ1-1, with D unresolved. The CDR3 sequence is 13 residues long. In germline, CDR1 is MDHEN, CDR2 SYDVKM. CDR3 in amino acids: CASNLTGPTEAFF. The DNA for the CDR3 is TGTGCCAGCAATTTAACTGGGCCCACTGAAGCTTTCTTT.

This clonotype was counted at least ten times. The chain employs TRBV7-2 and TRBJ2-1, with D hard to call. With 2 bases removed from V and 8 bases from J, the gap between germline ends came to 10 bases. CDR1 is SGHTA, CDR2 FQGNSA, per germline. This CDR3 has 13 residues. CDR3 nucleotides: TGTGCCAGCAGCTTATGGGGTGGCGATGAGCAGTTCTTC. Amino acids: CASSLWGGDEQFF.

This clonotype was detected ten times or more. The chain has TRBV5-6 and TRBJ2-7, with D perhaps TRBD2 (5 bases). The CDR3 length is 13 residues. With 5 bases removed from V and 7 bases from J, the gap between germline ends came to 16 bases. CDR1 and CDR2 from the germline V gene are SGHDT and YYEEEE. The CDR3 protein is CASRIHLAREQYF. CDR3 nucleotides: TGTGCCAGCAGGATACACTTAGCGAGGGAGCAGTACTTC.

In this sample, this clonotype turned up many times. This chain uses TRBV29-1 with TRBJ2-7; 7 nucleotides align to TRBD1. CDR1 is SQVTM and CDR2 is ANQGSEA in the germline V gene. CDR3 length: 14 amino acids. V was pared by 6 bases and J by 3 bases, with 11 bases of the junction left unmatched. CDR3: CSVYTGDLLYEQYF. As DNA, the CDR3 is TGCAGCGTGTATACAGGGGACCTTCTCTACGAGCAGTACTTC.

This clonotype was counted a few times. An end of the junction does not agree with germline; a read error may underlie this. The chain links TRBV3-1 to TRBJ1-5, with TRBD1 as a possible D gene (5 bases). In germline, CDR1 is LGHDT, CDR2 YNNKEL (reference sequence). This CDR3 spans 14 amino acids. In DNA, the CDR3 is TGTGCCAGCAGCCTACCGGGGCAGAATCAACCCCAGCATTTT. Translation: CASSLPGQNQPQHF.

This clonotype was seen many times. The chain links TRBV2 to TRBJ2-7, with TRBD1 matching 9 bases. The germline gives CDR1 SNHLY, CDR2 FYNNEI. Losses at the gene ends were 3 bases for V and 3 bases for J; bases not matched to a gene: 3. This CDR3 is 14 amino acids long. CDR3 sequence: CASSDATGGYEQYF. CDR3 in DNA: TGTGCCAGCAGTGACGCGACAGGGGGCTACGAGCAGTACTTC.

This clonotype was seen ten or more times. J is TRBJ2-7 and V is TRBV2, with D perhaps matching TRBD1 (6 bases). CDR1 and CDR2 (germline): SNHLY, FYNNEI. This CDR3 is built from 14 residues. Between the trimmed V and J ends, which lost 1 base and 4 bases, there was a span of 11 bases. This chain's CDR3 is CASSEGRGRYEQYF. The CDR3 bases are TGTGCCAGCAGTGAAGGCAGGGGCCGGTACGAGCAGTACTTC.

The chain uses TRBV28 and TRBJ2-1; D is uncertain. Germline CDR1 is MDHEN and CDR2 is SYDVKM. Trimming cost V 10 bases and J 3 bases, with 7 bases left between them. There are 11 residues in the CDR3. The CDR3 region has the DNA TGTGCCACGGTAGACTACAATGAGCAGTTCTTC. Amino acid sequence: CATVDYNEQFF.

The chain combines TRBV10-3 with TRBJ1-1; 10 bases map to TRBD1. With V trimmed by 11 bases and J by 4 bases, 7 bases remained unmatched. The CDR3 consists of 13 residues. The germline CDR1 and CDR2 sequences are ENHRY and SYGVKD. The DNA of the CDR3 is TGTGCCTCATCGGGGACAGGGGTCACTGAAGCTTTCTTT. This codes for CASSGTGVTEAFF.

The chain uses TRBV20-1 and TRBJ1-4; TRBD1 agrees at 8 bases. This CDR3 has 13 amino acids. Germline V lookup: CDR1 DFQATT, CDR2 SNEGSKA (reference sequence). J gave up 5 bases and V 2 bases, and 1 base lay outside the gene matches. The CDR3 here is CSARRDRNEKLFF. The DNA for the CDR3 is TGCAGTGCTAGACGGGACAGGAATGAAAAACTGTTTTTT.

This clonotype was picked up a small number of times. This chain links TRBV24-1 with TRBJ1-5; 12 bases match TRBD1. The CDR3 spans 13 residues. The V and J ends lost 10 bases and 5 bases, in that order; junction bases with no gene match: 2. CDR1 is KGHDR, CDR2 SFDVKD, per germline. The CDR3 sequence: CATGTGGHQPQHF. For the CDR3, the DNA is TGTGCCACGGGGACAGGGGGCCATCAGCCCCAGCATTTT.

This clonotype was counted ten times or more. CDR3 residues: CASSLTAPGQGHEQYF. As DNA, the CDR3 is TGTGCCAGCAGTTTAACAGCTCCGGGACAGGGGCACGAGCAGTACTTC. This rearrangement joins TRBV28 to TRBJ2-7; 10 nucleotides agree with TRBD1. The CDR3 length is 16 residues. Unmatched junction bases numbered 9, after V lost 2 bases and J lost 5 bases. Germline CDR1 MDHEN, CDR2 SYDVKM.

This sequence joins TRBV24-1 and TRBJ1-3; D is uncertain. The V gene lost 1 base and the J gene lost 7 bases, with 4 bases spanning the gap. The germline V gene has CDR1 KGHDR and CDR2 SFDVKD. The CDR3 sequence is 12 residues long. The CDR3, as DNA: TGTGCCACCAGTGATTTAAGGAACACCATATATTTT. Its protein product is CATSDLRNTIYF.

This clonotype was seen at least ten times. The chain is built from TRBV5-6 and TRBJ2-1; D might be TRBD2 (6 bases). Trimming took off 0 bases at V and 1 base at J, with 11 bases between the two ends. Per germline, CDR1 SGHDT and CDR2 YYEEEE. This CDR3 contains 16 residues. The CDR3 DNA reads as TGTGCCAGCAGCTTGGAAACGGGAGTGTCCTACAATGAGCAGTTCTTC. This sequence encodes CASSLETGVSYNEQFF.

This clonotype was seen ten or more times. The rearrangement links TRBV9 to TRBJ2-5, with 10 positions matching TRBD2. Trimming at V came to 3 bases and at J to 4 bases, leaving 6 bases not matched to a gene. Germline V lookup: CDR1 SGDLS, CDR2 YYNGEE. CDR3 length equals 15 residues. DNA of the CDR3: TGTGCCAGCAGCGCGACCGGGACTAGCGTAGAGACCCAGTACTTC. It codes for CASSATGTSVETQYF.

This clonotype was seen at least ten times. The chain couples TRBV18 to TRBJ1-1, with D possibly being TRBD1 (6 bases). Trimming removed 6 bases from V and 0 bases from J, with 8 bases in between. The length of the CDR3 is 13 residues. CDR1 KGHSH and CDR2 LQKENI come from the germline V gene. As DNA, the CDR3 is TGTGCCAGCTCGGGACAATTGAACACTGAAGCTTTCTTT. It encodes CASSGQLNTEAFF.

This clonotype was counted at least ten times. The rearrangement joins TRBV18 to TRBJ2-3; D unclear. V lost 4 bases and J 6 bases, leaving 5 bases between the germline ends. The CDR3 covers 11 residues. The germline V gene has CDR1 KGHSH and CDR2 LQKENI. The CDR3 nucleotides read TGTGCCAGCTCACAATCGGATACGCAGTATTTT. Amino acid sequence: CASSQSDTQYF.